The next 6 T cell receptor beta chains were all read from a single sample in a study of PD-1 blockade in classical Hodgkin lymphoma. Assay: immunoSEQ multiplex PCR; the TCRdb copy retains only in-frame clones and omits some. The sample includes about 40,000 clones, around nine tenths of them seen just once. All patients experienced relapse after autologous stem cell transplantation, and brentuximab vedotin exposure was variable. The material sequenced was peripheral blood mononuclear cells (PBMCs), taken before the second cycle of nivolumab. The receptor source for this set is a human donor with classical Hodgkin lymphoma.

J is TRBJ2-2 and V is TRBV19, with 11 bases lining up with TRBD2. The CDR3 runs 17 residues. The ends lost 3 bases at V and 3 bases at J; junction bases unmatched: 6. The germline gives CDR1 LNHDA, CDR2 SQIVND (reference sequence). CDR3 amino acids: CASSMGSGRGYTGELFF. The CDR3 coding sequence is TGTGCCAGTAGTATGGGTAGCGGGAGGGGGTACACCGGGGAGCTGTTTTTT.

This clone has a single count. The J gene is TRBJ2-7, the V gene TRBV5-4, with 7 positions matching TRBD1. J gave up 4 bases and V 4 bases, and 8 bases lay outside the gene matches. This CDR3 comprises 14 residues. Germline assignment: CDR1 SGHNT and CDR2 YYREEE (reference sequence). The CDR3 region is CASSDGQDLYEQYF. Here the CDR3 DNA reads TGTGCCAGCAGCGACGGACAGGATCTTTACGAGCAGTACTTC.

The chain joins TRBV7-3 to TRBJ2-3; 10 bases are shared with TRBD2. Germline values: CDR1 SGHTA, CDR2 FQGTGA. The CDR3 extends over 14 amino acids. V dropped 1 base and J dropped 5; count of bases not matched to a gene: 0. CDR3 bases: TGTGCCAGCAGCTTAAGACTAGCGGGAGATACGCAGTATTTT. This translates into CASSLRLAGDTQYF.

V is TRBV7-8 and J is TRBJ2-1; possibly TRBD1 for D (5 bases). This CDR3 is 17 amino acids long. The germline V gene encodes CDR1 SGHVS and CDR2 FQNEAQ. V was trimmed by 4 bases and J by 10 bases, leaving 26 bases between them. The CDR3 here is CASSSRVIRDTGREQFF. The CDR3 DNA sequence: TGTGCCAGCAGCTCCCGTGTAATTCGAGACACAGGAAGAGAGCAGTTCTTC.

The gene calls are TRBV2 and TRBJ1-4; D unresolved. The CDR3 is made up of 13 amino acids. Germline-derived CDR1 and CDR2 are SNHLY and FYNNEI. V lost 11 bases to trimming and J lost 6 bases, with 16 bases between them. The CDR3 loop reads CAGGRDGDEKLFF. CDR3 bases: TGTGCCGGCGGCCGAGACGGGGATGAAAAACTGTTTTTT.

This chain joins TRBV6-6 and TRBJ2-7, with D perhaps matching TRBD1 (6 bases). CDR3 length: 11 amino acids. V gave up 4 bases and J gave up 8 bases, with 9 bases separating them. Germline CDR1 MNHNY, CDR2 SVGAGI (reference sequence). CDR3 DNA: TGTGCCAGCAGTTTAACAGGGAAGCAGTACTTC. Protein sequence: CASSLTGKQYF.